This section outlines one TCR beta chain sequence together with its context. The antigen remains undetermined. A junction end diverges from the germline sequence, so it may reflect a read error. The record originates from a study of tumor-infiltrating lymphocytes in primary liver carcinoma. Study overall: These patients were men and women whose ages were 30 to 69 years. Study outcomes and limitations: Significantly larger top-250-clone fractions were found in tumors than in blood (p = 0.039).

Germline V CDR1 and CDR2: MNHNS, SASEGT. The CDR3 runs to 14 residues. Unsorted bulk tissue, roughly 19-34 mg of it, served as the source for co-extraction of RNA and DNA. The patients presented with primary liver carcinoma, which was managed through surgical resection. Chronic HBV infection, untreated so far, was present in the patients. The researchers produced TCR beta cDNA from about 510 ng total RNA with a constant-region primer. For TCR beta, libraries were produced by three nested multiplex PCR rounds using slightly modified ARM-PCR. TRBV1-TRBV30 forward primers and a C-beta reverse primer were used in the first two PCR rounds, which each ran for approximately 11 cycles. TCRdb reanalysed the multiplex PCR reads using MiXCR and keeps one entry per CDR3 protein. Of approximately 60,000 distinct CDR3 sequences in the sample, 65% to 80% are singletons; the top ten hold 57%.

The specimen sequenced was liver tumor tissue from sampling region 2. Stated subset: tumor region T2, inferior pole. The chain couples TRBV6-1 to TRBJ2-3, with D unclear. This clonotype was sampled from a man between 40 and 49 years old with primary liver carcinoma and hepatitis B virus infection. DNA for the CDR3: TGTGCCAGCACTGGCAGGACCTTCACAGATACACAGTATTTT. It encodes CASTGRTFTDTQYF.